This T cell receptor (beta chain) was found in a study of control samples from healthy donors and cancer patients. Data came from immunoSEQ multiplex PCR; TCRdb stores just in-frame clones and leaves some out. The table includes approximately 170,000 clones, about 91% detected once. Germline values: CDR1 SEHNR, CDR2 FQNEAQ (reference sequence). The V end lost 5 bases, the J end lost 9 bases, and 17 bases lay between the germline ends. This CDR3 is built from 15 residues. The TCR sequence derives from a woman in her 30s in good health. Material: blood. V gene TRBV7-9 combines with J gene TRBJ1-6; D ambiguous. CDR3 bases: TGTGCCAGCAGCGCACACCGAGCGAGGGTTTCACCCCTCCACTTT. This gives the protein CASSAHRARVSPLHF.